The rows below give T cell receptor beta chains drawn from one sample of a study of shared clonotypes between healthy human individuals. The table came from immunoSEQ multiplex PCR; TCRdb's copy has only in-frame clones and leaves some out. The sample shows 2 million to 2.5 million clones, approximately 94% of them seen only once. Sequencing input: naive CD8+ T cells sorted from blood. The receptors here all came from a man between 18 and 35 years old in good health. Both conserved end residues are trimmed from each CDR3. Fields, in order: J gene, D gene, V gene, CDR3 length, CDR3 protein. The D gene is left open where the match is weak.

J gene: TRBJ2-2; D gene: TRBD2; V gene: TRBV7-6; CDR3 length: 16; CDR3 protein: ASSPGLAGGMNTGELF
J gene: TRBJ2-1; D gene: .; V gene: TRBV29-1; CDR3 length: 8; CDR3 protein: SVIGNEQF
J gene: TRBJ1-2; D gene: .; V gene: TRBV14; CDR3 length: 12; CDR3 protein: ASSQQIGDYGYT
J gene: TRBJ2-5; D gene: .; V gene: TRBV5-1; CDR3 length: 12; CDR3 protein: ASSLGLYQETQY
J gene: TRBJ1-2; D gene: TRBD1; V gene: TRBV7-9; CDR3 length: 13; CDR3 protein: ASSPSDRANYGYT
J gene: TRBJ2-1; D gene: .; V gene: TRBV19; CDR3 length: 12; CDR3 protein: ASMGGPSYNEQF
J gene: TRBJ1-2; D gene: TRBD1; V gene: TRBV27; CDR3 length: 12; CDR3 protein: ASTRQGSNYGYT
J gene: TRBJ2-1; D gene: TRBD2; V gene: TRBV7-9; CDR3 length: 13; CDR3 protein: ASSLVAGEYNEQF
J gene: TRBJ2-2; D gene: TRBD1; V gene: TRBV7-9; CDR3 length: 14; CDR3 protein: ASSTWTGGFAGELF
J gene: TRBJ1-1; D gene: .; V gene: TRBV5-8; CDR3 length: 15; CDR3 protein: ASSLAPYREGNTEAF
J gene: TRBJ1-5; D gene: .; V gene: TRBV29-1; CDR3 length: 10; CDR3 protein: SVRAGGQPQH
J gene: TRBJ1-4; D gene: .; V gene: TRBV5-8; CDR3 length: 16; CDR3 protein: ASRPGTSGGVLNEKLF
J gene: TRBJ2-7; D gene: .; V gene: TRBV2; CDR3 length: 12; CDR3 protein: ASSDVQGFYEQY
J gene: TRBJ2-7; D gene: .; V gene: TRBV6-5; CDR3 length: 10; CDR3 protein: ASRGADYEQY
J gene: TRBJ2-7; D gene: .; V gene: TRBV5-4; CDR3 length: 10; CDR3 protein: ASSLERYEQY
J gene: TRBJ1-5; D gene: .; V gene: TRBV6-5; CDR3 length: 13; CDR3 protein: ASSYSQFSNQPQH
J gene: TRBJ2-7; D gene: TRBD1; V gene: TRBV28; CDR3 length: 12; CDR3 protein: ASLRQGASYEQY